These 29 T cell receptor beta chains were sequenced from one sample in a study of cytomegalovirus exposure and HLA in healthy donors. The study ran its PCR with 60 Vbeta and 13 Jbeta primers. Sequencing used immunoSEQ multiplex PCR; TCRdb keeps in-frame clones, though not all of them. The sample has around 90,000 clones, 55% to 70% seen once. The material sequenced was PBMCs. The receptors were sampled from a boy aged 5-17 years in good health and CMV-seropositive.

This clone was observed a handful of times. The chain is built from TRBV4-1 and TRBJ1-4; D call uncertain. Germline values: CDR1 MGHRA, CDR2 YSYEKL. The CDR3 extends over 15 amino acids. Trimming removed 4 bases from V and 4 bases from J, with 13 bases in between. As DNA, the CDR3 is TGCGCCAGCAGCCCAATGCACGGTTTTAATGAAAAACTGTTTTTT. This encodes CASSPMHGFNEKLFF.

The chain is built from TRBV4-2 and TRBJ1-2, with D tentatively TRBD1 (5 bases). Trimming took 1 base from V and 6 from J, leaving 12 bases between them. The CDR3 sequence is 14 residues long. The germline CDR1 and CDR2 sequences are LGHNA and YNFKEQ. CDR3 region: CASSQATTRDGYTF. CDR3 DNA: TGTGCCAGCAGCCAAGCTACGACCAGGGATGGCTACACCTTC.

The J gene is TRBJ2-1, the V gene TRBV30; maybe TRBD2 (6 bases). The V end lost 1 base, the J end lost 10 bases, and 11 bases lay between the germline ends. CDR3 size: 12 residues. Germline V gene sequence: CDR1 GTSNPN, CDR2 SVGIG (reference sequence). The CDR3 region is CAWSAPGVEQFF. Written as DNA, the CDR3 is TGTGCCTGGAGTGCCCCGGGAGTCGAGCAGTTCTTC.

This chain links TRBV5-4 with TRBJ2-3; 7 bases map to TRBD2. Per the germline V gene, CDR1 is SGHNT and CDR2 is YYREEE (reference sequence). J was trimmed by 1 base and V by 0 bases; bases with no gene match: 2. CDR3 length equals 15 residues. The CDR3 DNA reads TGTGCCAGCAGCTTGGCGGCGGGAGGCACAGATACGCAGTATTTT. This encodes CASSLAAGGTDTQYF.

This chain uses TRBV15 with TRBJ1-2; no reliable D call. The CDR3 covers 16 residues. Trimming cost V 5 bases and J 8 bases, with 24 bases left between them. Looked up from germline, CDR1 is LNHNV and CDR2 is YYDKDF (reference sequence). The CDR3 DNA follows: TGTGCCACCAGCTCCCGGGTCCGGCAGACCAATCTCGGCTACACCTTC. Translation: CATSSRVRQTNLGYTF.

This clone was observed a few times. This chain links TRBV4-3 with TRBJ1-1; D gene uncertain. The CDR3 covers 15 residues. Germline V gene data show CDR1 as LGHNA and CDR2 as YSLEER. V shed 10 bases and J shed 3 bases, with 21 bases lying between them. The CDR3, as DNA: TGCGCCACCCCCGGAGGGAGGAATGGGGACACTGAAGCTTTCTTT. Translation gives CATPGGRNGDTEAFF.

This clone was detected a few times. V is TRBV5-1 and J is TRBJ2-2; TRBD2 is a possible D gene (6 bases). This CDR3 is 15 amino acids long. CDR1 and CDR2 from the germline V gene are SGHRS and YFSETQ. V lost 2 bases and J lost 3, with 11 bases in between. The CDR3 DNA sequence: TGCGCCAGCAGCTTTGGGAGGTTGGACACCGGGGAGCTGTTTTTT. Protein: CASSFGRLDTGELFF.

This clone has a single count. V gene TRBV7-9 combines with J gene TRBJ1-2, with D perhaps matching TRBD1 (6 bases). Germline V CDR1 and CDR2: SEHNR, FQNEAQ (reference sequence). This CDR3 is built from 14 residues. The V end was cut by 4 bases, the J end by 5 bases, with 14 bases between. The CDR3 DNA sequence: TGTGCCAGCAGCTCGCCCAGGGGATATTATGGCTACACCTTC. Its translation: CASSSPRGYYGYTF.

The chain employs TRBV5-1 and TRBJ2-1, with D perhaps TRBD1 (7 bases). The length of the CDR3 is 14 residues. The ends were cut back, 2 bases at V and 10 bases at J, with 16 bases in the middle. Germline V CDR1 and CDR2: SGHRS, YFSETQ. The CDR3 spells CASSLGQEGAEQFF. The CDR3 DNA is TGCGCCAGCAGCTTAGGTCAGGAGGGGGCAGAGCAGTTCTTC. The full variable domain, rest sourced from reference TRBV5-1 and TRBJ2-1, is KAGVTQTPRYLIKTRGQQVTLSCSPISGHRSVSWYQQTPGQGLQFLFEYFSETQRNKGNFPGRFSGRQFSNSRSEMNVSTLELGDSALYLCASSLGQEGAEQFFGPGTRLTVL.

The chain carries TRBV12-5 and TRBJ1-5; possibly TRBD1 for D (6 bases). This CDR3 contains 16 residues. The ends were cut back, 3 bases at V and 5 bases at J, with 17 bases in the middle. Germline CDR1 LGHNT, CDR2 FRNRAP. This CDR3 is CASGFTDSSLHQPQHF. DNA of the CDR3: TGTGCTAGTGGTTTTACGGACAGCAGTTTACATCAGCCCCAGCATTTT.

V and J are TRBV28 and TRBJ2-1; D gene uncertain. The CDR3 contains 14 residues. V lost 5 bases, J lost 0 bases, and 8 bases lay in between. Germline V gene sequence: CDR1 MDHEN, CDR2 SYDVKM. DNA of the CDR3: TGTGCCAGCAGTGTCGCCAGCTCCTACAATGAGCAGTTCTTC. Translation gives CASSVASSYNEQFF.

This clone came up once. The gene calls are TRBV7-2 and TRBJ2-2; 11 nucleotides agree with TRBD2. Trimming took 5 bases from V and 4 from J; bases not matched to a gene: 0. There are 14 residues in the CDR3. Per germline, CDR1 SGHTA and CDR2 FQGNSA. In DNA form, the CDR3 reads TGTGCCAGCAGCGGACTAGCGGGCACCGGGGAGCTGTTTTTT. As protein: CASSGLAGTGELFF.

The rearrangement links TRBV20-1 to TRBJ1-2; no definite D call. Germline V gene data show CDR1 as DFQATT and CDR2 as SNEGSKA (reference sequence). Deletions cut 4 bases from V and 4 bases from J, with 7 bases between. This CDR3 region has 11 residues. CDR3 DNA: TGCAGTGCTATGAGTGGCTATGGCTACACCTTC. This encodes CSAMSGYGYTF.

The V gene is TRBV11-2, the J gene TRBJ2-7, with 8 bases lining up with TRBD2. The CDR3 spans 13 residues. Germline loops: CDR1 SGHAT, CDR2 FQNNGV. V lost 3 bases, J lost 3 bases, and 1 base stayed unmatched. The CDR3 DNA reads TGTGCCAGCAGCTTGGGACTAGACTACGAGCAGTACTTC. Translated, it gives CASSLGLDYEQYF.

The rearrangement links TRBV19 to TRBJ1-5; TRBD1 aligns across 10 bases. Germline CDR1 is LNHDA and CDR2 is SQIVND (reference sequence). The ends lost 4 bases at V and 3 bases at J; junction bases unmatched: 6. The CDR3 sequence is 16 residues long. In nucleotides, the CDR3 is TGTGCCAGTAGTAGGGGGACAGGGGCTAACAATCAGCCCCAGCATTTT. Translated, it gives CASSRGTGANNQPQHF. Looking up the rest from reference TRBV19 and TRBJ1-5 gives the full variable domain: DGGITQSPKYLFRKEGQNVTLSCEQNLNHDAMYWYRQDPGQGLRLIYYSQIVNDFQKGDIAEGYSVSREKKESFPLTVTSAQKNPTAFYLCASSRGTGANNQPQHFGDGTRLSIL.

This chain links TRBV29-1 with TRBJ1-6, with a possible D match to TRBD1 (5 bases). Germline CDR1 reads SQVTM; CDR2 reads ANQGSEA. Trimming removed 6 bases at V and 8 bases at J, with 14 bases between. This CDR3 spans 13 amino acids. In DNA form, the CDR3 reads TGCAGCGTCTCCGATCGGGGGGATTCACCCCTCCACTTT. This sequence encodes CSVSDRGDSPLHF.

The chain is built from TRBV2 and TRBJ1-5; 7 positions agree with TRBD1. From germline, CDR1 is SNHLY and CDR2 FYNNEI. V was pared by 8 bases and J by 3 bases, with 4 bases of the junction left unmatched. This CDR3 spans 13 amino acids. CDR3 sequence: CASSGGVNQPQHF. The CDR3 bases are TGTGCCAGCTCAGGGGGTGTCAATCAGCCCCAGCATTTT.

The chain couples TRBV27 to TRBJ2-1; a weak D match, TRBD2 (6 bases). Germline lookup yields CDR1 MNHEY and CDR2 SMNVEV (reference sequence). This CDR3 comprises 15 residues. V lost 6 bases and J lost 10, with 22 bases in between. The CDR3 DNA sequence: TGTGCCAGCAGCCGAATCGGAGGGGCCGCCTGGGAGCAGTTCTTC. This gives the protein CASSRIGGAAWEQFF.

The rearrangement uses TRBV27 and TRBJ2-7, with D maybe TRBD2 (5 bases). Trimming took off 6 bases at V and 4 bases at J, with 16 bases between the two ends. This CDR3 has 14 residues. In germline, CDR1 is MNHEY, CDR2 SMNVEV (reference sequence). In nucleotides, the CDR3 is TGTGCCAGCAGAAAAAGGACGGGATCTTACGAGCAGTACTTC. It translates to CASRKRTGSYEQYF.

This clone is termed large. The chain couples TRBV19 to TRBJ2-7, with D perhaps TRBD1 (6 bases). Per germline, CDR1 LNHDA and CDR2 SQIVND (reference sequence). There are 13 residues in the CDR3. V was cut by 3 bases and J by 7 bases, with 13 bases left in between. The CDR3 loop reads CASSMVGGGEQYF. CDR3 bases: TGTGCCAGTAGTATGGTTGGGGGCGGAGAGCAGTACTTC.

The rearrangement links TRBV19 to TRBJ2-2; TRBD2 is a possible D gene (7 bases). Looked up from germline, CDR1 is LNHDA and CDR2 is SQIVND (reference sequence). CDR3 length: 14 amino acids. V was cut by 8 bases and J by 5 bases, with 15 bases left in between. As DNA, the CDR3 is TGTGCCAGTGGAAGGGGGGGAGGTACCGGGGAGCTGTTTTTT. It encodes CASGRGGGTGELFF. The complete variable domain, with remaining parts taken from reference TRBV19 and TRBJ2-2, reads DGGITQSPKYLFRKEGQNVTLSCEQNLNHDAMYWYRQDPGQGLRLIYYSQIVNDFQKGDIAEGYSVSREKKESFPLTVTSAQKNPTAFYLCASGRGGGTGELFFGEGSRLTVL.

V is TRBV5-1 and J is TRBJ2-2, with a possible D match to TRBD1 (5 bases). With 0 bases removed from V and 6 bases from J, the gap between germline ends came to 12 bases. CDR1 and CDR2 from the germline V gene are SGHRS and YFSETQ. This CDR3 region has 15 residues. The chain's CDR3 is CASSLVQGLSGELFF. The DNA of the CDR3 is TGCGCCAGCAGCTTGGTGCAGGGATTATCCGGGGAGCTGTTTTTT.

CDR3 loop: CASSGFLASEQYF. CDR3 coding DNA: TGTGCCAGCAGCGGATTCTTAGCGAGCGAGCAGTACTTC. The chain couples TRBV9 to TRBJ2-7; D might be TRBD2 (5 bases). The CDR3 is made up of 13 amino acids. Looked up from germline, CDR1 is SGDLS and CDR2 is YYNGEE. The V and J ends lost 3 bases and 6 bases respectively, with 13 bases between them.

This chain connects TRBV6-1 to TRBJ2-1; D is possibly TRBD1 (5 bases). CDR1 is MNHNS, CDR2 SASEGT, per germline. V lost 8 bases to trimming and J lost 6 bases, with 8 bases between them. CDR3 length: 11 residues. CDR3 amino acids: CASRQGNEQFF. As DNA, the CDR3 is TGTGCCAGCCGGCAGGGCAATGAGCAGTTCTTC.

V is TRBV29-1 and J is TRBJ1-1; 7 bases agree with TRBD1. Trimming took 7 bases from V and 4 from J; bases not matched to a gene: 12. The germline CDR1 and CDR2 sequences are SQVTM and ANQGSEA. The length of the CDR3 is 14 residues. The CDR3: CSAGQAMSSTEAFF. In DNA form, the CDR3 reads TGCAGCGCAGGACAGGCGATGAGTAGCACTGAAGCTTTCTTT.

This clone was seen just once. The J gene is TRBJ2-5, the V gene TRBV4-3; 14 nucleotides line up with TRBD2. The trim removed 4 bases at V and 10 bases at J, leaving 11 bases unmatched. This CDR3 spans 16 amino acids. Germline V lookup: CDR1 LGHNA, CDR2 YSLEER. The CDR3: CASSREDGTSGSIQYF. CDR3 coding DNA: TGCGCCAGCAGCCGCGAAGATGGGACTAGCGGGAGTATCCAGTACTTC.

This clone was seen a few times. V gene TRBV5-1 combines with J gene TRBJ2-5; D is perhaps TRBD1 (5 bases). Looked up from germline, CDR1 is SGHRS and CDR2 is YFSETQ. Deletions cut 1 base from V and 5 bases from J, with 9 bases between. The CDR3 contains 13 residues. CDR3 in amino acids: CASSLPGRETQYF. The CDR3 DNA reads as TGCGCCAGCAGCTTGCCAGGGCGGGAGACCCAGTACTTC. The whole variable domain, filled in from reference TRBV5-1 and TRBJ2-5, reads KAGVTQTPRYLIKTRGQQVTLSCSPISGHRSVSWYQQTPGQGLQFLFEYFSETQRNKGNFPGRFSGRQFSNSRSEMNVSTLELGDSALYLCASSLPGRETQYFGPGTRLLVL.

This clone was observed a few times. The genes are TRBV25-1 and TRBJ2-1; the D is unclear. The ends were cut back, 4 bases at V and 7 bases at J, with 5 bases in the middle. CDR1 is MGHDK and CDR2 is SYGVNS in the germline V gene. The CDR3 length is 11 residues. CDR3 protein: CASSALNEQFF. The CDR3 DNA sequence: TGTGCCAGCAGTGCCCTAAATGAGCAGTTCTTC.

As DNA, the CDR3 is TGTGCCAGCTCTCCGGGGGTGAACACCGGGGAGCTGTTTTTT. Its translation is CASSPGVNTGELFF. The V and J genes are TRBV19 and TRBJ2-2; a possible D gene is TRBD2 (6 bases). CDR1 is LNHDA and CDR2 is SQIVND in the germline V gene (reference sequence). This CDR3 comprises 14 residues. With 9 bases removed from V and 1 base from J, the gap between germline ends came to 12 bases.